This T cell receptor (beta chain) was obtained from a study of CD8 T cells in Susac syndrome (dated by TCRdb to the late 2010s). For the wider study: Whether CD8+ T cell activation and differentiation in Susac syndrome was antigen driven was tested using repertoire sequencing.

From the cysteine up to the phenylalanine, the CDR3 has a length of 16 residues. The only DNA kept is the CDR3, 48 bases in frame from the first base. CDR1 and CDR2 are drawn from the germline V gene (reference sequence): SEHNR, FQNEAQ. V is cut back by 5 bases and J by 0 bases, with 5 bases in the junction unmatched. Comments on this clonotype: The antigen it binds to is not known. Base-call qualities are not available, and no considerably larger clone is one nucleotide away.

RNA was extracted using the RNeasy kit, and roughly 0.45 to 1 microgram was reverse transcribed with random hexamers. The immunoSEQ multiplex PCR assay, which covers 54 Vbeta and 13 Jbeta segments, was used to amplify TCR beta CDR3 regions. Bias from PCR amplification was corrected by using a synthetic template baseline for primer optimization and for computational correction. The original methods were these. Only productive sequences were kept, with reads annotated to V, D and J genes according to IMGT and analyzed in immunoSEQ Analyzer. Clonality was computed as one minus Shannon entropy normalized by log2 of the number of productive unique sequences. For each patient and control, public and private clones were evaluated within the 100 most prevalent clones. Susac-specific clones were defined as absent from healthy and MS cohorts, around 980 published viral clones and other ImmuneACCESS disease sequences. TCRdb reprocessed the public reads (quality trimming at Q25 with fastp, clone calling with MiXCR) and kept in-frame beta chains. Here each entry gathers all rows of one CDR3 protein and keeps the most common genes and DNA. The V and J calls and clone size come from TCRdb's table, not from the authors' own analysis. Here the sample has 120,000 to 150,000 distinct CDR3 sequences; approximately 94% occur a single time. 0.075% to 0.1% of the sample comes from the top ten.

Summary of the overall study and its limitations: The study acknowledged that relatively few individuals were included in the TCR sequencing and HLA analysis.

High-throughput TCR beta sequencing profiled peripheral blood CD8+ and CD4+ T cells from healthy donors, Susac syndrome patients and multiple sclerosis patients. Healthy donors were age- and sex-matched controls. CD8+ TEMRA cells were enriched by FACS, while bulk CD8+ and CD4+ T cells were purified by magnetic negative isolation. Blood was drawn into EDTA tubes, processed within 24 hours, and PBMCs were isolated by density gradient centrifugation. PBMCs intended for TCR sequencing were cryopreserved in liquid nitrogen and thawed later in a water bath at 37 degrees C. Purity of sorted or isolated CD4+, CD8+ and CD8+ TEMRA cells was at least 90%.

This TCR was recovered from a human donor in good health. The chain links TRBV7-9 with TRBJ2-1; 9 junctional bases match TRBD2. The sequenced sample was CD4+ T cells from PBMCs. In nucleotide form, the sequence is TGTGCCAGCAGCGTAAATAGCGGGAGCTCCTACAATGAGCAGTTCTTC. It encodes CASSVNSGSSYNEQFF.